Each of the 32 T cell receptor beta chains below was sequenced from the same sample in a study of T-cell reconstitution after alpha-beta-depleted transplantation in children. Unique molecular identifiers featured in how the TCRbeta library was prepared. MiXCR was run by TCRdb on the PCR reads, yielding one entry per CDR3 protein. The repertoire has about a million distinct CDR3 sequences, about 30% of them found once; the top ten carry about 28%. This sample comprised PBMCs, mostly from graft donor cells, obtained 360 days after TCRalphabeta/CD19-depleted stem cell transplant. The receptors were sampled from a boy under two years old who had a stem cell transplant for SCID, so the T cells may come from the graft donor.

This clonotype turned up a few times. The chain employs TRBV5-4 and TRBJ2-5; D might be TRBD1 (5 bases). Looked up from germline, CDR1 is SGHNT and CDR2 is YYREEE (reference sequence). V dropped 3 bases and J dropped 5 bases, with 11 bases sitting between them. CDR3 length: 13 residues. CDR3 amino acids: CASSSGHWETQYF. The CDR3 coding sequence is TGTGCCAGCAGCTCCGGACATTGGGAGACCCAGTACTTC.

Comment on this clonotype: At one end the junction does not follow the germline gene, possibly because of a read error. This rearrangement joins TRBV30 to TRBJ2-3; possible D gene TRBD1, 6 bases. CDR3 length: 11 amino acids. The germline V gene has CDR1 GTSNPN and CDR2 SVGIG (reference sequence). The CDR3 nucleotides read TGTGCCTGGGCGAACAGGGCAGAGGTGAATTTT. Its protein product is CAWANRAEVNF.

This clonotype appeared many times. The chain recombines TRBV20-1 with TRBJ2-1; 10 nucleotides agree with TRBD2. The CDR3 is 14 amino acids. Germline CDR1 reads DFQATT; CDR2 reads SNEGSKA (reference sequence). The ends lost 3 bases at V and 2 bases at J; junction bases unmatched: 1. CDR3 amino acids: CSARGLATYNEQFF. The CDR3 DNA reads as TGCAGTGCTAGGGGACTAGCGACCTACAATGAGCAGTTCTTC.

A few counts support this clonotype. The rearrangement joins TRBV12-3 or TRBV12-4 to TRBJ1-1; D may be TRBD1 (5 bases). Trimming stripped 8 bases from V and 1 base from J, with 11 bases between. The CDR3 consists of 13 residues. This chain's CDR3 is CASRRRGNTEAFF. CDR3 bases: TGTGCCAGCCGGCGAAGGGGGAACACTGAAGCTTTCTTT.

This clonotype was counted many times. The chain is built from TRBV27 and TRBJ1-2; unclear D gene. Germline V CDR1 and CDR2: MNHEY, SMNVEV (reference sequence). The V end lost 2 bases, the J end lost 1 base, and 5 bases lay between the germline ends. CDR3 length equals 13 residues. The chain's CDR3 is CASSLRYNYGYTF. The CDR3 DNA is TGTGCCAGCAGTTTACGGTATAACTATGGCTACACCTTC.

This chain connects TRBV12-3 or TRBV12-4 to TRBJ2-1; TRBD2 is a possible D gene (5 bases). The CDR3 runs 8 residues. Trimming took off 6 bases at V and 14 bases at J, with 5 bases between the two ends. CDR3 bases: TGTGCCAGCAGGCGGGAGTTCTTC. As protein: CASRREFF.

This clonotype has more than one count but fewer than ten. This chain joins TRBV5-4 and TRBJ2-1, with no clear D. Germline CDR1 is SGHNT and CDR2 is YYREEE (reference sequence). Trimming cost V 3 bases and J 8 bases, with 6 bases left between them. This CDR3 comprises 11 residues. CDR3 loop: CASSWVDEQFF. DNA for the CDR3: TGTGCCAGCAGCTGGGTAGATGAGCAGTTCTTC.

CDR3 in DNA: TGCAGTGCTCAACCGAGGGATGAGCAGTTCTTC. Translation: CSAQPRDEQFF. The chain links TRBV20-1 to TRBJ2-1, with D perhaps matching TRBD2 (5 bases). CDR3 size: 11 residues. V gave up 5 bases and J gave up 8 bases, with 10 bases separating them. Germline V gene data show CDR1 as DFQATT and CDR2 as SNEGSKA (reference sequence).

This chain links TRBV5-1 with TRBJ1-1; 7 positions match TRBD1. Germline V gives CDR1 SGHRS, CDR2 YFSETQ. The J segment lost 4 bases and the V segment lost 7 bases, leaving 7 bases of the junction unmatched. The CDR3 loop spans 13 amino acids. The CDR3: CASRDRVGTEAFF. DNA of the CDR3: TGCGCCAGCCGAGACAGGGTGGGCACTGAAGCTTTCTTT.

The V and J genes are TRBV10-3 and TRBJ1-5; D is unclear. The CDR3 covers 13 residues. CDR1 is ENHRY, CDR2 SYGVKD, per germline. V was cut by 4 bases and J by 4 bases, with 8 bases left in between. The CDR3 DNA reads as TGTGCCATCAGTGGACGTTCGAATCAGCCCCAGCATTTT. Amino acids: CAISGRSNQPQHF.

The genes are TRBV7-9 and TRBJ2-7; the D gene is possibly TRBD1 (5 bases). CDR1 and CDR2 from the germline V gene are SEHNR and FQNEAQ (reference sequence). CDR3 length equals 14 residues. V gave up 6 bases and J gave up 6 bases, with 18 bases separating them. CDR3 residues: CASSNCFRDFEQYF. For the CDR3, the DNA is TGTGCCAGCAGTAACTGCTTCAGGGATTTCGAGCAGTACTTC.

This clonotype occurred a few times. The chain carries TRBV20-1 and TRBJ1-3, with 10 bases lining up with TRBD1. This CDR3 contains 14 residues. Looked up from germline, CDR1 is DFQATT and CDR2 is SNEGSKA (reference sequence). After removal of 6 bases from V and 7 bases from J, the junction contained 9 bases not matched to a gene. In DNA form, the CDR3 reads TGCAGTGCCGTAAAGACAGGGGGCTGGAACACCATATATTTT. Its protein product is CSAVKTGGWNTIYF.

This clonotype has more than one count but fewer than ten. The chain recombines TRBV27 with TRBJ2-3; no reliable D call. The germline V gene encodes CDR1 MNHEY and CDR2 SMNVEV (reference sequence). This CDR3 is built from 12 residues. V lost 3 bases, J lost 4 bases, and 5 bases lay in between. Written as DNA, the CDR3 is TGTGCCAGCAGTTTTTGGCCAGATACGCAGTATTTT. It translates to CASSFWPDTQYF.

The chain couples TRBV5-5 to TRBJ2-1; possibly TRBD1 for D (5 bases). Germline CDR1 is SGHKS and CDR2 is YYEKEE (reference sequence). CDR3 length equals 15 residues. The V end was cut by 2 bases, the J end by 0 bases, with 9 bases between. CDR3 bases: TGTGCCAGCAGCTTCCAGGGCCTCTCCTACAATGAGCAGTTCTTC. Translated, it gives CASSFQGLSYNEQFF.

This sequence joins TRBV5-1 and TRBJ2-2; tentative D call: TRBD2 (5 bases). The length of the CDR3 is 14 residues. V lost 4 bases and J lost 9, with 16 bases in between. From germline, CDR1 is SGHRS and CDR2 YFSETQ. The CDR3 protein is CASSPSGLSWELFF. In DNA, the CDR3 is TGCGCCAGCAGCCCGTCCGGACTCTCCTGGGAGCTGTTTTTT.

This chain joins TRBV5-5 and TRBJ1-1, with D maybe TRBD1 (5 bases). Trimming stripped 4 bases from V and 0 bases from J, with 10 bases between. The CDR3 length is 14 residues. CDR1 and CDR2 from the germline V gene are SGHKS and YYEKEE (reference sequence). The CDR3 protein is CASSGPTVNTEAFF. CDR3 coding DNA: TGTGCCAGCAGCGGGCCGACAGTGAACACTGAAGCTTTCTTT. The full variable domain, rest sourced from reference TRBV5-5 and TRBJ1-1, is DAGVTQSPTHLIKTRGQQVTLRCSPISGHKSVSWYQQVLGQGPQFIFQYYEKEERGRGNFPDRFSARQFPNYSSELNVNALLLGDSALYLCASSGPTVNTEAFFGQGTRLTVV.

This clonotype was detected many times. The CDR3 coding sequence is TGTGCCATCAGTGAGTTAGACGAGCAGTTCTTC. It is translated as CAISELDEQFF. This chain connects TRBV10-3 to TRBJ2-1; D not certain. The V end was cut by 1 base, the J end by 10 bases, with 5 bases between. CDR3 length: 11 residues. Per germline, CDR1 ENHRY and CDR2 SYGVKD.

A few counts support this clonotype. The gene calls are TRBV4-1 and TRBJ1-2; D unresolved. CDR1 is MGHRA and CDR2 is YSYEKL in the germline V gene. The CDR3 extends over 17 amino acids. The V end was cut by 0 bases, the J end by 0 bases, with 14 bases between. CDR3 protein: CASSQDLRVGPNYGYTF. Here the CDR3 DNA reads TGCGCCAGCAGCCAAGATCTTCGGGTTGGTCCTAACTATGGCTACACCTTC.

In this sample, this clonotype turned up a few times. V usage is TRBV7-2 and J usage is TRBJ1-1; tentatively, D is TRBD1 (6 bases). V lost 1 base, J lost 5 bases, and 14 bases lay in between. CDR3 length: 15 amino acids. The germline V gene has CDR1 SGHTA and CDR2 FQGNSA. CDR3 nucleotides: TGTGCCAGCAGCTTAGAACGTCTGAGGGGGACTGAAGCTTTCTTT. It specifies CASSLERLRGTEAFF.

The rearrangement joins TRBV5-1 to TRBJ1-4; D possibly corresponds to TRBD1 (6 bases). Trimming stripped 4 bases from V and 4 bases from J, with 14 bases between. The CDR3 has 15 amino acids. The germline V gene has CDR1 SGHRS and CDR2 YFSETQ. The CDR3 loop reads CASSPGGADNEKLFF. The CDR3 DNA reads TGCGCCAGCAGCCCTGGGGGGGCGGATAATGAAAAACTGTTTTTT.

This clonotype was detected ten times or more. The chain is built from TRBV20-1 and TRBJ2-7; a weak D match, TRBD1 (7 bases). CDR3 length: 13 residues. Germline V gene sequence: CDR1 DFQATT, CDR2 SNEGSKA (reference sequence). V dropped 3 bases and J dropped 2 bases, with 11 bases sitting between them. CDR3 region: CSASRRGAYEQYF. The DNA for the CDR3 is TGCAGTGCTAGCCGCAGGGGGGCCTACGAGCAGTACTTC.

The chain uses TRBV18 and TRBJ1-5; D may be TRBD1 (6 bases). Trimming left V 2 bases short and J 11 bases short, with 13 bases between. CDR1 and CDR2 from the germline V gene are KGHSH and LQKENI. This CDR3 contains 13 residues. In DNA form, the CDR3 reads TGTGCCAGCTCACCAAAGGGGGAGGCGGCCCAGCATTTT. Residues: CASSPKGEAAQHF.

This clonotype has only a few counts. The V and J genes are TRBV20-1 and TRBJ2-3; the D gene could be TRBD1 or TRBD2 (5 bases each). Per germline, CDR1 DFQATT and CDR2 SNEGSKA (reference sequence). The CDR3 sequence is 13 residues long. V was shortened by 5 bases and J by 4 bases, with 13 bases between the two germline ends. Here the CDR3 DNA reads TGCAGTGCTTGCCCAGGGAGTTCAGATACGCAGTATTTT. The encoded protein is CSACPGSSDTQYF.

The chain has TRBV20-1 and TRBJ2-4; 12 bases align to TRBD2. The V segment lost 3 bases and the J segment 0 bases; nucleotides outside the gene matches: 15. The germline V gene has CDR1 DFQATT and CDR2 SNEGSKA (reference sequence). This CDR3 contains 20 residues. CDR3 amino acids: CSARGLTSGGPTLAKNIQYF. The CDR3 coding sequence is TGCAGTGCTAGGGGCCTTACTAGCGGGGGGCCTACACTAGCCAAAAACATTCAGTACTTC.

This clonotype appeared a few times. J is TRBJ2-2 and V is TRBV5-1; D remains unclear. This CDR3 has 15 residues. Trimming cost V 0 bases and J 3 bases, with 9 bases left between them. The germline CDR1 and CDR2 sequences are SGHRS and YFSETQ. The CDR3 bases are TGCGCCAGCAGCTTGGGGGCAGCCTACACCGGGGAGCTGTTTTTT. Residues: CASSLGAAYTGELFF.

This clonotype was detected a few times. This chain connects TRBV2 to TRBJ1-1; 9 bases fit TRBD1. Germline values: CDR1 SNHLY, CDR2 FYNNEI. V shed 0 bases and J 8 bases; nucleotides not matched to a gene: 1. The CDR3 has 13 residues. The CDR3 protein is CASSEAGTGEAFF. CDR3 nucleotide sequence: TGTGCCAGCAGTGAAGCTGGGACAGGGGAAGCTTTCTTT.

The chain employs TRBV28 and TRBJ2-2; 7 bases are shared with TRBD2. V gave up 6 bases and J gave up 4 bases; unmatched junction bases: 14. The V gene's germline CDR1 is MDHEN and CDR2 SYDVKM. This CDR3 region has 17 residues. CDR3 amino acids: CASRFGMGLSATGELFF. In DNA form, the CDR3 reads TGTGCCAGCAGATTTGGGATGGGACTATCCGCCACCGGGGAGCTGTTTTTT.

The chain combines TRBV15 with TRBJ1-1, with no clear D. This CDR3 is built from 14 residues. V was pared by 1 base and J by 8 bases, with 14 bases between. Germline V CDR1 and CDR2: LNHNV, YYDKDF (reference sequence). CDR3: CATSRGPPSLEAFF. The CDR3 nucleotides are TGTGCCACCAGCAGAGGACCCCCCTCATTGGAAGCTTTCTTT.

This clonotype occurred a few times. This chain uses TRBV18 with TRBJ1-6; the match to TRBD1 covers 8 bases. Trimming removed 4 bases from V and 5 bases from J; junction bases left unmatched: 4. Germline values: CDR1 KGHSH, CDR2 LQKENI. The length of the CDR3 is 15 residues. The CDR3 region is CASSRDRMDNSPLHF. As DNA, the CDR3 is TGTGCCAGCTCACGGGACAGGATGGATAATTCACCCCTCCACTTT.

This clonotype showed up just a few times. The V gene is TRBV29-1, the J gene TRBJ2-3; 9 bases align to TRBD2. This CDR3 is 13 amino acids long. Germline V gives CDR1 SQVTM, CDR2 ANQGSEA. The V segment lost 7 bases and the J segment 3 bases; nucleotides outside the gene matches: 5. The CDR3 region has the DNA TGCAGCGCGGGCGGGGGGGCAACAGATACGCAGTATTTT. Translation gives CSAGGGATDTQYF.

This clonotype was seen only a few times. The chain joins TRBV12-3 or TRBV12-4 to TRBJ2-3, with TRBD2 matching over 11 bases. The CDR3 is 16 amino acids. J lost 8 bases, V lost 1 base, and 8 bases had no gene match. The CDR3 here is CASSLGSGGGSGTQYF. The DNA for the CDR3 is TGTGCCAGCAGTTTAGGTAGCGGGGGGGGCTCTGGTACGCAGTATTTT.

The chain couples TRBV5-1 to TRBJ1-3; D is perhaps TRBD1 (5 bases). Trimming cost V 3 bases and J 1 base, with 23 bases left between them. The CDR3 runs 19 residues. Germline lookup yields CDR1 SGHRS and CDR2 YFSETQ. CDR3 sequence: CASSYGPGPTSTSGNTIYF. The CDR3 DNA reads as TGCGCCAGCAGCTACGGTCCGGGACCAACATCAACATCTGGAAACACCATATATTTT.